Below, 23 T cell receptor beta chains from the same sample are listed, as sequenced in a study of blood T cell repertoires in COVID-19 (dated by TCRdb to about 2020). Library construction relied on the immunoSEQ multiplex PCR assay. The source is immuneACCESS, and TCRdb retained only in-frame sequences with V and J called. Part of the clones is not carried over; for the studies checked, unresolved V genes explain less than half of this, and the remainder is unexplained. The sample table lists around 110,000 clones, 70% to 85% of them with a count of one. The ten biggest clones cover 4% to 5.5% of the sample. Sequencing input: peripheral blood. All receptors come from a woman between 65 and 79 years old with acute or convalescent COVID-19.

The CDR3 spells CASSYRYLGGGNTGELFF. The CDR3 DNA reads TGTGCCAGCAGTTACCGATATCTGGGCGGGGGGAACACCGGGGAGCTGTTTTTT. The chain is built from TRBV6-2 or TRBV6-3 and TRBJ2-2; 7 nucleotides match TRBD2. V lost 2 bases and J lost 1; bases outside the gene matches: 10. Germline CDR1 and CDR2: MNHEY and SVGEGT. This CDR3 contains 18 residues.

The rearrangement links TRBV19 to TRBJ1-6; tentatively, D is TRBD1 (5 bases). CDR3 length: 13 residues. Germline CDR1 and CDR2: LNHDA and SQIVND (reference sequence). Trimming cost V 7 bases and J 14 bases, with 18 bases left between them. CDR3 sequence reads: CASKEGPFEALHF. In DNA form, the CDR3 reads TGTGCCAGTAAGGAGGGACCATTTGAGGCCCTCCACTTT.

The chain couples TRBV18 to TRBJ2-6; 8 bases align to TRBD1. The junction had 8 bases not matched to a gene; V was cut back by 4 bases and J by 0 bases. There are 18 residues in the CDR3. Per germline, CDR1 KGHSH and CDR2 LQKENI. The CDR3 loop is CASSLSTGAFSGANVLTF. The CDR3 DNA follows: TGTGCCAGCTCACTTTCGACAGGGGCTTTCTCTGGGGCCAACGTCCTGACTTTC.

The chain links TRBV6-5 to TRBJ1-1; no reliable D call. The CDR3 sequence is 15 residues long. Germline V lookup: CDR1 MNHEY, CDR2 SVGAGI. V was shortened by 0 bases and J by 3 bases, with 11 bases between the two germline ends. The CDR3: CASSYSGVGDTEAFF. The CDR3 nucleotides are TGTGCCAGCAGTTACTCTGGGGTCGGGGACACTGAAGCTTTCTTT.

The table lists this clone with a few counts. The chain combines TRBV4-1 with TRBJ1-2; TRBD1 matches at 10 bases. The CDR3 consists of 16 residues. The V and J ends lost 3 bases and 4 bases, in that order; junction bases with no gene match: 8. Germline CDR1 reads MGHRA; CDR2 reads YSYEKL. CDR3 in DNA: TGCGCCAGCAGCCACCCCGGGGGACAGGGGCCCTATGGCTACACCTTC. Protein sequence: CASSHPGGQGPYGYTF.

The V and J genes are TRBV7-9 and TRBJ1-2; D possibly corresponds to TRBD1 (5 bases). V was shortened by 1 base and J by 4 bases, with 16 bases between the two germline ends. The CDR3 runs to 16 residues. Germline V gene lookup returns CDR1 SEHNR and CDR2 FQNEAQ (reference sequence). The CDR3 is CASSLGGGRGFYGYTF. In nucleotides, the CDR3 is TGTGCCAGCAGCTTAGGGGGCGGAAGGGGATTCTATGGCTACACCTTC.

This chain uses TRBV7-8 with TRBJ1-2; D unclear. Germline V gene lookup returns CDR1 SGHVS and CDR2 FQNEAQ. The ends were cut back, 5 bases at V and 5 bases at J, with 15 bases in the middle. The CDR3 runs to 14 residues. The CDR3 protein is CASSPNSLYYGYTF. CDR3 nucleotide sequence: TGTGCCAGCAGCCCAAACTCCCTTTATTATGGCTACACCTTC. The full variable domain, its missing parts supplied by reference TRBV7-8 and TRBJ1-2, is GAGVSQSPRYKVAKRGQDVALRCDPISGHVSLFWYQQALGQGPEFLTYFQNEAQLDKSGLPSDRFFAERPEGSVSTLKIQRTQQEDSAVYLCASSPNSLYYGYTFGSGTRLTVV.

This clone was counted only a few times. The rearrangement joins TRBV11-3 to TRBJ2-2, with D perhaps matching TRBD2 (5 bases). Germline CDR1 SGHNT, CDR2 YENEEA. The V end was cut by 0 bases, the J end by 7 bases, with 18 bases between. The CDR3 contains 17 residues. CDR3 amino acids: CASSLDEVRELGGELFF. The DNA for the CDR3 is TGTGCCAGCAGCTTAGATGAGGTCCGGGAATTGGGCGGGGAGCTGTTTTTT. Combining the CDR3 with reference TRBV11-3 and TRBJ2-2 gives the whole variable domain EAGVVQSPRYKIIEKKQPVAFWCNPISGHNTLYWYLQNLGQGPELLIRYENEEAVDDSQLPKDRFSAERLKGVDSTLKIQPAELGDSAVYLCASSLDEVRELGGELFFGEGSRLTVL.

This clone was picked up one time. The gene calls are TRBV7-2 and TRBJ1-1; 8 bases fit TRBD1. V dropped 5 bases and J dropped 5; count of bases not matched to a gene: 10. CDR1 is SGHTA and CDR2 is FQGNSA in the germline V gene. This CDR3 comprises 15 residues. The CDR3 region has the DNA TGTGCCAGCAGCACAGGGGGGGGAAGGGGGACTGAAGCTTTCTTT. Its translation: CASSTGGGRGTEAFF.

The chain combines TRBV30 with TRBJ1-2; D is perhaps TRBD1 (6 bases). The CDR3 loop spans 13 amino acids. CDR1 GTSNPN and CDR2 SVGIG come from the germline V gene (reference sequence). V lost 8 bases, J lost 3 bases, and 16 bases lay in between. The CDR3 loop is CARNRGADYGYTF. Here the CDR3 DNA reads TGTGCCCGGAATCGGGGGGCCGACTATGGCTACACCTTC. Filled out from reference TRBV30 and TRBJ1-2, the complete variable domain reads SQTIHQWPATLVQPVGSPLSLECTVEGTSNPNLYWYRQAAGRGLQLLFYSVGIGQISSEVPQNLSASRPQDRQFILSSKKLLLSDSGFYLCARNRGADYGYTFGSGTRLTVV.

The genes are TRBV3-1 (or the pseudogene TRBV3-2) and TRBJ1-1; TRBD1 matches at 8 bases. This CDR3 contains 14 residues. With 2 bases clipped from V and 5 bases from J, the junction kept 4 bases outside the gene matches. The germline CDR1 and CDR2 sequences are LGHDT and YNNKEL (reference sequence). The CDR3 DNA reads as TGTGCCAGCAGCCAACAGGGGGCGAGAACTGAAGCTTTCTTT. Translating it yields CASSQQGARTEAFF.

J is TRBJ1-1 and V is TRBV7-2, with a tentative D call TRBD1 (6 bases). CDR3 length equals 13 residues. The ends were cut back, 6 bases at V and 5 bases at J, with 13 bases in the middle. Germline V gene sequence: CDR1 SGHTA, CDR2 FQGNSA. The CDR3 sequence is CASSWGRVTEAFF. The CDR3 DNA sequence: TGTGCCAGCAGTTGGGGGCGTGTGACTGAAGCTTTCTTT.

The V call is TRBV7-3, the J call TRBJ2-1; D not certain. Germline values: CDR1 SGHTA, CDR2 FQGTGA. The CDR3 covers 13 residues. With 6 bases removed from V and 3 bases from J, the gap between germline ends came to 9 bases. The chain's CDR3 is CASSTGVYNEQFF. In DNA, the CDR3 is TGTGCCAGCAGTACGGGTGTCTACAATGAGCAGTTCTTC.

The chain links TRBV6-5 to TRBJ1-2, with D perhaps TRBD1 (6 bases). Per germline, CDR1 MNHEY and CDR2 SVGAGI. V lost 5 bases, J lost 7 bases, and 14 bases lay in between. This CDR3 is 13 amino acids long. The DNA of the CDR3 is TGTGCCAGCAGTACCGTGACAGGCGCTGGCTACACCTTC. Protein: CASSTVTGAGYTF.

Of note for this clone: Other DNA sequences within the sample encode an identical CDR3. This chain links TRBV5-1 with TRBJ1-2; possible D gene TRBD1, 5 bases. Looked up from germline, CDR1 is SGHRS and CDR2 is YFSETQ. With 1 base removed from V and 3 bases from J, the gap between germline ends came to 7 bases. The CDR3 runs 13 residues. The CDR3 loop reads CASSLTGDYGYTF. The CDR3 coding sequence is TGCGCCAGCAGCTTGACAGGCGACTATGGCTACACCTTC.

This clone was seen once. The CDR3, as DNA: TGCGCCAGCAGCCAAGATAGCGGTGACAATGAGCAGTTCTTC. Amino acids: CASSQDSGDNEQFF. V is TRBV4-3 and J is TRBJ2-1; TRBD2 is a possible D gene (6 bases). The CDR3 runs to 14 residues. The germline V gene has CDR1 LGHNA and CDR2 YSLEER. Trimming took 0 bases from V and 5 from J, leaving 8 bases between them.

This clone came up a few times. The gene calls are TRBV27 and TRBJ1-1, with TRBD1 identical over 8 bases. The CDR3 totals 16 residues. Looked up from germline, CDR1 is MNHEY and CDR2 is SMNVEV (reference sequence). Trimming removed 4 bases from V and 3 bases from J; junction bases left unmatched: 10. CDR3 coding DNA: TGTGCCAGCAGTTGGACAGGGACGTCCAGGGACACTGAAGCTTTCTTT. Its translation: CASSWTGTSRDTEAFF.

This chain uses TRBV5-1 with TRBJ2-3, with D possibly matching TRBD2 (6 bases). Trimming stripped 4 bases from V and 4 bases from J, with 16 bases between. CDR3 size: 15 residues. Looked up from germline, CDR1 is SGHRS and CDR2 is YFSETQ. This chain's CDR3 is CASSNTGLYADTQYF. DNA of the CDR3: TGCGCCAGCAGCAACACCGGACTATACGCAGATACGCAGTATTTT.

A word on this clone: Because the CDR3's place on the DNA is in doubt, the DNA is left out and the CDR3 is given as listed by TCRdb. This sequence joins TRBV7-9 and TRBJ1-1; no DNA check was done on the table's D call, TRBD1. The CDR3 adds up to 15 amino acids, both ends counted. Looked up from germline, CDR1 is SEHNR and CDR2 is FQNEAQ (reference sequence). This CDR3 reads CASSFGQGGMSEAFF.

The sample holds one count of this clone. The genes are TRBV12-5 and TRBJ2-7, with TRBD1 matching over 8 bases. Germline V gene lookup returns CDR1 LGHNT and CDR2 FRNRAP. The V gene end was trimmed by 7 bases and the J gene end by 0 bases; junction bases not matched to a gene: 8. The CDR3 has 15 residues. The chain's CDR3 is CASADRDRSSYEQYF. The CDR3 coding sequence is TGTGCTAGTGCCGACCGGGACAGGAGCTCCTACGAGCAGTACTTC. Drawing the rest from reference TRBV12-5 and TRBJ2-7, the complete variable domain is DARVTQTPRHKVTEMGQEVTMRCQPILGHNTVFWYRQTMMQGLELLAYFRNRAPLDDSGMPKDRFSAEMPDATLATLKIQPSEPRDSAVYFCASADRDRSSYEQYFGPGTRLTVT.

J is TRBJ1-2 and V is TRBV25-1; the D is unclear. V was clipped by 4 bases and J by 0 bases, with 9 bases between them. The germline CDR1 and CDR2 sequences are MGHDK and SYGVNS. The CDR3 runs 14 residues. The CDR3 loop is CASSGDTSNYGYTF. CDR3 in DNA: TGTGCCAGCAGTGGCGACACCTCTAACTATGGCTACACCTTC.

The chain is built from TRBV3-1 (or the pseudogene TRBV3-2) and TRBJ2-2, with a possible D match to TRBD1 (6 bases). The ends were cut back, 4 bases at V and 3 bases at J, with 18 bases in the middle. The CDR3 runs to 17 residues. CDR1 LGHDT and CDR2 YNNKEL come from the germline V gene (reference sequence). The CDR3 loop is CASSLQLGGIDTGELFF. In nucleotides, the CDR3 is TGTGCCAGCAGCCTTCAGTTAGGGGGTATCGACACCGGGGAGCTGTTTTTT.

This chain uses TRBV28 with TRBJ1-2; TRBD1 matches 7 bases. V gave up 5 bases and J gave up 0 bases; unmatched junction bases: 6. The CDR3 covers 15 residues. Germline values: CDR1 MDHEN, CDR2 SYDVKM. The DNA for the CDR3 is TGTGCCAGCAGTGTACAGGGGCCGTCTAACTATGGCTACACCTTC. It translates to CASSVQGPSNYGYTF.